This T cell receptor (beta chain) was captured by sequencing in a study of identical twins. V lost 3 bases to trimming and J lost 8 bases, with 11 bases between them. In germline, CDR1 is SGDLS, CDR2 YYNGEE. This CDR3 region has 12 residues. From the 5' RACE reads, TCRdb called clonotypes with MiXCR, one entry per CDR3 protein. The repertoire holds around 230,000 distinct CDR3 sequences, 5% to 7% seen once, with approximately 14% in the top ten. This sample also appeared in a second study, on T cells expressing NK-cell markers. From that study: Sorted T-cell subsets CD3+CD56+NKG2C+, CD3+CD56+NKG2C- and CD3+CD56-NKG2C+ were TCR beta-sequenced. Several experiments confined sorting to alpha-beta TCR T cells with an anti-gamma-delta TCR antibody. These clonotypes, the leaders elsewhere, also led the CD3+CD56-NKG2C+ fraction in four donors.

The specimen was CD8+ T cells sorted from blood. The source of this sequence is a woman under 30 in good health. The J gene is TRBJ1-2, the V gene TRBV9, with TRBD1 as a possible D gene (5 bases). CDR3 nucleotides: TGTGCCAGCAGCGGGGGCGTGCTCGGCTACACCTTC. Translating gives CASSGGVLGYTF.